This is a list of T cell receptor beta chains from one sample in a study of OX40 agonist ivuxolimab in advanced cancers. Repertoires were generated with immunoSEQ multiplex PCR, while TCRdb's copy carries only in-frame clones and drops some. Among over 55,000 clones listed, approximately 80% were seen once. The sample here was CD4+ or CD8+ T cells sorted from blood, taken in a trial of the OX40 agonist ivuxolimab. These receptors all come from an adult with an advanced solid tumor such as melanoma, head and neck, liver or kidney cancer. CDR3s leave out the opening cysteine and the closing phenylalanine or tryptophan.

len	v_gene	j_gene	CDR3aa
11	TRBV30	TRBJ2-7	AWSLSGNYEQY
13	TRBV2	TRBJ2-5	ASSGGTFRQETQY
13	TRBV5-8	TRBJ1-5	ASSPDRGGNQPQH
13	TRBV5-4	TRBJ1-2	ASSRATGASDGYT
11	TRBV30	TRBJ2-6	AWKISGANVLT
13	TRBV11-2	TRBJ2-1	ASGRRTASYNEQF
14	TRBV5-4	TRBJ2-1	ASSLSSGGAYNEQF
8	TRBV29-1	TRBJ2-1	SVGRGEQF
13	TRBV19	TRBJ1-1	ASSIRGTGKTEAF
11	TRBV6-4	TRBJ1-1	ASSERLGAEAF
18	TRBV23-1	TRBJ1-3	ASSREGDTTLFPSGNTIY
14	TRBV9	TRBJ1-3	ASSVGAPASGNTIY
14	TRBV11-2	TRBJ2-3	ASSLGAGRTSDTQY
13	TRBV9	TRBJ2-3	ASSLGGAGSDTQY
13	TRBV4-1	TRBJ2-1	ASSQAGLSYNEQF
12	TRBV5-1	TRBJ2-2	ASGDRVGPGELF
12	TRBV27	TRBJ1-6	ASSFTFGGSPLH
12	TRBV5-1	TRBJ2-1	ASSAGNSYNEQF
12	TRBV7-2	TRBJ2-7	ASSHGTSGLGQY
12	TRBV2	TRBJ1-5	ASRVGLSNQPQH
13	TRBV5-4	TRBJ1-1	ASSGRGSMNTEAF
12	TRBV30	TRBJ2-5	AWRGQGSRGEQY
13	TRBV7-3	TRBJ1-1	ASSLGDRRGAEAF
15	TRBV30	TRBJ1-2	AGQTSPRDRGFYGYT
14	TRBV5-1	TRBJ2-3	ASSLGLAGDTDTQY
17	TRBV7-6	TRBJ2-1	ASSAVIPQLVMSWNEQF
11	TRBV27	TRBJ2-1	ASSPGLAGKLF
13	TRBV5-1	TRBJ2-5	ASSLVGYTVETQY
11	TRBV9	TRBJ2-7	ASSVGPAYEQY
12	TRBV7-9	TRBJ2-5	ASSLSSGVETQY